This is a list of T cell receptor beta chains from one sample in a study of T cell responses to AZD1222 COVID-19 vaccine. Sequenced by immunoSEQ multiplex PCR; TCRdb stores in-frame clones only, minus some. This table holds about 61,000 clones, approximately 90% found once. The sequences come from peripheral blood, collected on day 0 of AZD1222 vaccination. These receptors came from an adult in good health. Each CDR3 is given with its conserved first and last residue.

V gene: TRBV3-1/TRBV3-2
CDR3 length: 15
CDR3 protein: CASSQDYRGGYGYTF

V gene: TRBV18
CDR3 length: 15
CDR3 protein: CASSPSLNSGNTIYF

V gene: TRBV11-2
CDR3 length: 12
CDR3 protein: CASSPGGNTIYF

V gene: TRBV12-3/TRBV12-4
CDR3 length: 13
CDR3 protein: CASSRDQANTIYF

V gene: TRBV6-5
CDR3 length: 15
CDR3 protein: CASSYEGQGVGGYTF

V gene: TRBV27
CDR3 length: 16
CDR3 protein: CASSARLATITDTQYF

V gene: TRBV13
CDR3 length: 13
CDR3 protein: CASGGLAGPEQYF

V gene: TRBV5-4
CDR3 length: 16
CDR3 protein: CASSLPGPLGEETQYF

V gene: TRBV3-1/TRBV3-2
CDR3 length: 14
CDR3 protein: CASSQVPGLGEQYF

V gene: TRBV18
CDR3 length: 13
CDR3 protein: CASSPTGTGEAFF

V gene: TRBV5-4
CDR3 length: 15
CDR3 protein: CASSLERRVPTEAFF

V gene: TRBV6-5
CDR3 length: 15
CDR3 protein: CASSQNRGNTYEQYF

V gene: TRBV5-1
CDR3 length: 15
CDR3 protein: CASSLRGALVETQYF

V gene: TRBV5-1
CDR3 length: 16
CDR3 protein: CASSPAGAGGVNEQFF

V gene: TRBV6-5
CDR3 length: 13
CDR3 protein: CASRNRGPYGYTF

V gene: TRBV7-3
CDR3 length: 15
CDR3 protein: CASSYSLADTDTQYF

V gene: TRBV7-9
CDR3 length: 15
CDR3 protein: CASSPVTGISYEQYF

V gene: TRBV16
CDR3 length: 16
CDR3 protein: CASSQLGAQGARGYTF

V gene: TRBV30
CDR3 length: 11
CDR3 protein: CAWTSRGEQYF

V gene: TRBV5-4
CDR3 length: 15
CDR3 protein: CASSSGRQGDTEAFF

V gene: TRBV5-1
CDR3 length: 16
CDR3 protein: CASTPSSGTGTDTQYF

V gene: TRBV5-6
CDR3 length: 18
CDR3 protein: CASSSPLAGGPGANVLTF

V gene: TRBV27
CDR3 length: 12
CDR3 protein: CATLSRANVLTF

V gene: TRBV6-6
CDR3 length: 12
CDR3 protein: CASSPGSYEQYF

V gene: TRBV6-1
CDR3 length: 13
CDR3 protein: CASSDPGYQPQHF

V gene: TRBV5-8
CDR3 length: 15
CDR3 protein: CASTLGAGRTYEQYF

V gene: TRBV5-1
CDR3 length: 15
CDR3 protein: CASSTGVRSYNEQFF

V gene: TRBV4-2
CDR3 length: 14
CDR3 protein: CASSPGQGFHEQYF

V gene: TRBV7-9
CDR3 length: 12
CDR3 protein: CASSTGTVEAFF

V gene: TRBV6-5
CDR3 length: 14
CDR3 protein: CASRRTANTGELFF

V gene: TRBV13
CDR3 length: 14
CDR3 protein: CASSSYDTGRGYTF

V gene: TRBV27
CDR3 length: 15
CDR3 protein: CASSLIPQGGTEAFF

V gene: TRBV19
CDR3 length: 19
CDR3 protein: CASSTPTGDPNPLLYGYTF

V gene: TRBV20-1
CDR3 length: 12
CDR3 protein: CSASLRAETQYF

V gene: TRBV5-1
CDR3 length: 15
CDR3 protein: CASSLGGGSYNEQFF

V gene: TRBV19
CDR3 length: 15
CDR3 protein: CASSIGASGIYGYTF

V gene: TRBV7-9
CDR3 length: 15
CDR3 protein: CASSARPRALYGYTF

V gene: TRBV19
CDR3 length: 15
CDR3 protein: CASSITHYSNQPQHF

V gene: TRBV7-9
CDR3 length: 14
CDR3 protein: CASSSMKGTYEQYF

V gene: TRBV19
CDR3 length: 17
CDR3 protein: CASRPPSRTAPHYGYTF

V gene: TRBV18
CDR3 length: 15
CDR3 protein: CASSLGDRGNFEQYF

V gene: TRBV5-1
CDR3 length: 14
CDR3 protein: CASSLVPEVGELFF

V gene: TRBV18
CDR3 length: 14
CDR3 protein: CASSAGQTPNEQFF

V gene: TRBV19
CDR3 length: 15
CDR3 protein: CASRRAGTGHQPQHF

V gene: TRBV7-9
CDR3 length: 13
CDR3 protein: CASSARGYTEAFF

V gene: TRBV6-5
CDR3 length: 16
CDR3 protein: CASSYVRGGGTDTQYF

V gene: TRBV2
CDR3 length: 14
CDR3 protein: CASTPGQGNYGYTF

V gene: TRBV11-2
CDR3 length: 13
CDR3 protein: CASSLVPDYGYTF

V gene: TRBV19
CDR3 length: 12
CDR3 protein: CASGDSSYEQYF

V gene: TRBV28
CDR3 length: 16
CDR3 protein: CASSPLGPWAKNIQYF

V gene: TRBV7-9
CDR3 length: 14
CDR3 protein: CASSTPTDPYEQYF